Below, 2 T cell receptor beta chains from the same sample are listed, as sequenced in a study of blood T cell repertoires in COVID-19. Libraries were prepared by immunoSEQ multiplex PCR; TCRdb keeps only in-frame clonotypes and omits some of them. The sample has more than 300,000 clones, 85% to 95% seen once. Sequencing used PBMCs or T cells enriched from blood (not recorded which). Receptor source: a woman aged 25 to 39 who had been exposed to COVID-19.

The rearrangement uses TRBV10-3 and TRBJ2-5; 11 bases match TRBD2. Germline CDR1 reads ENHRY; CDR2 reads SYGVKD. CDR3 size: 15 residues. Losses at the gene ends were 6 bases for V and 1 base for J; bases not matched to a gene: 4. The CDR3 DNA follows: TGTGCCATCAGGAGAGGGACTAGCGGCCAAGAGACCCAGTACTTC. Its protein product is CAIRRGTSGQETQYF.

Turning to this clone: The junction shows a germline mismatch at one end, possibly a read error. This chain connects TRBV7-8 to TRBJ1-3; no clear D. Per germline, CDR1 SGHVS and CDR2 FQNEAQ. The length of the CDR3 is 14 residues. The CDR3 nucleotides are TGCCCCTCCAAGTCGGTCCTGCCTGGAAACACCATATATTTT. The encoded protein is CPSKSVLPGNTIYF.